This T cell receptor beta chain was sequenced during a study of T-cell reconstitution after alpha-beta-depleted transplantation in children. This clonotype was observed a few times. The antigen is unknown. Preparation of the TCRbeta library used unique molecular identifiers. TCRdb ran MiXCR on the PCR reads and lists one entry per CDR3 protein. The sample contains some 87,000 distinct CDR3 sequences, about 16% of which appear only once. Study-wide results and caveats: Two months or so post-transplant, alpha-beta T cells reportedly derived from several hundred expanded graft clones.

The CDR3 totals 16 residues. The germline gives CDR1 SGHAT, CDR2 FQNNGV. V lost 5 bases and J lost 4; bases outside the gene matches: 12. The chain links TRBV11-2 to TRBJ2-5; TRBD1 agrees at 8 bases. The TCR comes from a male patient between 2 and 9 years old who had a stem cell transplant for acute lymphoblastic leukemia, so the T cells may come from the graft donor. The specimen comprised PBMCs, mostly from graft donor cells, sampled 180 days after TCRalphabeta/CD19-depleted stem cell transplant. The CDR3 coding sequence is TGTGCCAGCAGCGGACTAACAGGGGGAGTCGGAGAGACCCAGTACTTC. This codes for CASSGLTGGVGETQYF.